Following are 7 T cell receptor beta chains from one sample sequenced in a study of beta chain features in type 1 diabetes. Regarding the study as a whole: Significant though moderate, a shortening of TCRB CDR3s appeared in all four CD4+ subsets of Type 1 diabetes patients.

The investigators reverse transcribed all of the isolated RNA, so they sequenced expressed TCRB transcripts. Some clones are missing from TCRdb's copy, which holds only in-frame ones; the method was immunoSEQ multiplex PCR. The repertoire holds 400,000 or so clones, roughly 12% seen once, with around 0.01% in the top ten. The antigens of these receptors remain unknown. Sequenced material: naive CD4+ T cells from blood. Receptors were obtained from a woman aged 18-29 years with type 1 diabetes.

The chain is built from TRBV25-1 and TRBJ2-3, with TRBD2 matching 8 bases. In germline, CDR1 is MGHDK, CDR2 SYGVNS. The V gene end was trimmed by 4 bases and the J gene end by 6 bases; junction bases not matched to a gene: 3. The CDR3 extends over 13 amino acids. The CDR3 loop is CASSVAGTDTQYF. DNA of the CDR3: TGTGCCAGCAGTGTAGCGGGGACTGATACGCAGTATTTT.

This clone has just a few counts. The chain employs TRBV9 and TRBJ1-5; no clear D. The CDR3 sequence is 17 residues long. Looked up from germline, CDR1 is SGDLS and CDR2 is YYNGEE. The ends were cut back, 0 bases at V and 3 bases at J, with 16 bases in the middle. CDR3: CASSVGEHSQTNQPQHF. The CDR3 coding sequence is TGTGCCAGCAGCGTAGGCGAGCATTCACAGACCAATCAGCCCCAGCATTTT. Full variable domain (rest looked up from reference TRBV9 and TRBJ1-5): DSGVTQTPKHLITATGQRVTLRCSPRSGDLSVYWYQQSLDQGLQFLIQYYNGEERAKGNILERFSAQQFPDLHSELNLSSLELGDSALYFCASSVGEHSQTNQPQHFGDGTRLSIL.

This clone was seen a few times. DNA for the CDR3: TGTGCCATCAGTGATCCCGGGACAGGGGCCGGGGCCAACGTCCTGACTTTC. It yields the protein CAISDPGTGAGANVLTF. The chain carries TRBV10-3 and TRBJ2-6; TRBD1 matches 10 bases. The germline gives CDR1 ENHRY, CDR2 SYGVKD. The CDR3 runs to 17 residues. The J segment lost 4 bases and the V segment lost 3 bases, leaving 6 bases of the junction unmatched.

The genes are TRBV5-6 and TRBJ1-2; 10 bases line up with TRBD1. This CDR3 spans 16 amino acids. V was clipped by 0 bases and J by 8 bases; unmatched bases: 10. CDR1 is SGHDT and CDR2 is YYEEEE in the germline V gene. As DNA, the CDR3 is TGTGCCAGCAGCTTGGGGCCGACAGGGGGCCAGAGGGGCTACACCTTC. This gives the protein CASSLGPTGGQRGYTF.

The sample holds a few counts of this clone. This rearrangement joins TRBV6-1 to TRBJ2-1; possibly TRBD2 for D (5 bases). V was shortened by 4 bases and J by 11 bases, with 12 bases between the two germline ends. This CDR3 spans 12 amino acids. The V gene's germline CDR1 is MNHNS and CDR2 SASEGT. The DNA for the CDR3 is TGTGCCAGCAGTGCGGGGATGATTAAGCAGTTCTTC. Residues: CASSAGMIKQFF.

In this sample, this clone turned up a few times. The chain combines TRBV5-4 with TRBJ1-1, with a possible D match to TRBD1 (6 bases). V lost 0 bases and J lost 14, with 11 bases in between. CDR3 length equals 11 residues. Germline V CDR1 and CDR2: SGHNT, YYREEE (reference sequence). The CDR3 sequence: CASSLGDTNFF. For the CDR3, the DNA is TGTGCCAGCAGCTTGGGGGACACGAACTTCTTT.

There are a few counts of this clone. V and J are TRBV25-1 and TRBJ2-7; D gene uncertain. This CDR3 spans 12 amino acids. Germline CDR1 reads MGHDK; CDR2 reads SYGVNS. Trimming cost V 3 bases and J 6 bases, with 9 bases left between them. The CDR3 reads CASSDRFSEQYF. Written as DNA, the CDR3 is TGTGCCAGCAGTGATCGGTTCTCCGAGCAGTACTTC.